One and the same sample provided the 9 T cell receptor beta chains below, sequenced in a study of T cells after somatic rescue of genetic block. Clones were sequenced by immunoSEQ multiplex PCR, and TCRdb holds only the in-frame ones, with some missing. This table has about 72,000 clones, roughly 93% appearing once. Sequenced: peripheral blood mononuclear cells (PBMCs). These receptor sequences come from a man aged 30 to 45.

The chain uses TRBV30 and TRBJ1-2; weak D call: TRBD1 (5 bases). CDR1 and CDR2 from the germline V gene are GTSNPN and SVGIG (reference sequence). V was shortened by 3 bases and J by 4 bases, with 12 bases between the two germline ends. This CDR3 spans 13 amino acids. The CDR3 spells CAWSGRGGYGYTF. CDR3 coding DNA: TGTGCCTGGAGCGGTAGGGGTGGCTATGGCTACACCTTC.

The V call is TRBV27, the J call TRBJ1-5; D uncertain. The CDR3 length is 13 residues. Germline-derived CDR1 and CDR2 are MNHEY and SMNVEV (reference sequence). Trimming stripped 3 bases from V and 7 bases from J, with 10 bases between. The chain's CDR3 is CASSFYANQPQHF. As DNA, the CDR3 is TGTGCCAGCAGTTTCTACGCGAACCAGCCCCAGCATTTT.

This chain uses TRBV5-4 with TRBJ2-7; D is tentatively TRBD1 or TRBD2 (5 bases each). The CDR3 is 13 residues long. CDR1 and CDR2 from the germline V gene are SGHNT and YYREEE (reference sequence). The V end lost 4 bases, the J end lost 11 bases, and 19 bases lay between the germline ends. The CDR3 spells CASSATGTPPEYF. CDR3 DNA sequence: TGTGCCAGCAGCGCCACCGGGACGCCACCTGAGTACTTC.

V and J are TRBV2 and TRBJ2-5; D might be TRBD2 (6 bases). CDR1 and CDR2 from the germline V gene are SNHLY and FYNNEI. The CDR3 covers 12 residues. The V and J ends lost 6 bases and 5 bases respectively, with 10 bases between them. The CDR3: CASRGGGETQYF. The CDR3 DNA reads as TGTGCCAGCAGGGGAGGTGGGGAGACCCAGTACTTC.

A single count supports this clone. CDR3 DNA: TGTGCCAGCAGTGAAGCGCTGTTGGGGACAGGGGGGTACGAGCAGTACTTC. As protein: CASSEALLGTGGYEQYF. This sequence joins TRBV6-1 and TRBJ2-7; 11 nucleotides match TRBD1. Germline CDR1 and CDR2: MNHNS and SASEGT. V gave up 0 bases and J gave up 4 bases; unmatched junction bases: 8. CDR3 size: 17 residues.

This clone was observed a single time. The CDR3 region has the DNA TGTGCCAGCAGCCCCGGGACAGGGATGGGCTATGGCTACACCTTC. Its protein is CASSPGTGMGYGYTF. The V gene is TRBV5-6, the J gene TRBJ1-2; 9 bases line up with TRBD1. This CDR3 spans 15 amino acids. V gave up 4 bases and J gave up 4 bases; unmatched junction bases: 8. CDR1 SGHDT and CDR2 YYEEEE come from the germline V gene.

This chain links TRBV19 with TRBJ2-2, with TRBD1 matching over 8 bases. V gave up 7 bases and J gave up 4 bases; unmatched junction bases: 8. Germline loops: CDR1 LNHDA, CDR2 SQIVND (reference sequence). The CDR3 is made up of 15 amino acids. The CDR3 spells CASKGQGAITGELFF. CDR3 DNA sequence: TGTGCCAGTAAGGGGCAGGGGGCGATCACCGGGGAGCTGTTTTTT.

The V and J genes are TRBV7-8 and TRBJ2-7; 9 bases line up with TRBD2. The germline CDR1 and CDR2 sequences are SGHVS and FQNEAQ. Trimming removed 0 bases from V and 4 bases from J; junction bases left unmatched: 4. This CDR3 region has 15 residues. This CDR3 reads CASSLAASGVYEQYF. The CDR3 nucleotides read TGTGCCAGCAGCTTAGCTGCTAGCGGGGTTTACGAGCAGTACTTC.

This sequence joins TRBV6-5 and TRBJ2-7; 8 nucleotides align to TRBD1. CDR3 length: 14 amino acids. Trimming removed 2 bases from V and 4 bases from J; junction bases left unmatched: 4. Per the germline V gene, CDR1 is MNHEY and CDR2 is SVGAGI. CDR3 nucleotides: TGTGCCAGCAGTTACACGGGACAGGATTACGAGCAGTACTTC. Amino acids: CASSYTGQDYEQYF.